This T cell receptor (beta chain) was profiled in a study of identical twins. General observations from the study: Where beta out-of-frame sequences were concerned, excess twin sharing was weaker.

One entry per CDR3 protein results from TCRdb running MiXCR on the 5' RACE reads. Of hundreds of thousands of distinct CDR3 sequences listed, 6% to 6.5% are singletons. The germline V and J ends were trimmed by 7 bases and 5 bases, with 15 bases remaining between them. Germline V gene data show CDR1 as SNHLY and CDR2 as FYNNEI. The CDR3 runs to 13 residues. This clonotype appeared a few times. Its antigen is unidentified. This chain links TRBV2 with TRBJ2-7, with TRBD2 as a possible D gene (6 bases). The source is a man aged 18 to 30 in good health. Sequenced material: naive T cells sorted from blood. The CDR3 coding sequence is TGTGCCAGCAAAATGACGGGAGACCACGAGCAGTACGTC. It specifies CASKMTGDHEQYV.